This is a list of T cell receptor beta chains from one sample in a study of blood T cell repertoires in COVID-19. TCRdb's table, derived via immunoSEQ multiplex PCR, lists solely in-frame clones and lacks some. The sample has about 230,000 clones, about 82% seen once. The sequenced sample consisted of peripheral blood. Every receptor here comes from a man between 50 and 59 years old with COVID-19, enrolled during active disease. Both conserved end residues are part of each CDR3. Fields, in order: V gene, D gene, J gene, CDR3 protein. A D gene is named only where the DNA matches it firmly.

TRBV14,TRBD1,TRBJ1-4,CASSQDSQGSRKLFF
TRBV6-5,NA,TRBJ1-5,CASSTLRRNQPQHF
TRBV7-2,NA,TRBJ2-7,CASSFDTPSYEQYF
TRBV2,NA,TRBJ2-3,CASRSIEGADTQYF
TRBV4-2,TRBD2,TRBJ2-3,CASSRGTSGYTDTQYF
TRBV5-4,TRBD1,TRBJ1-2,CASSLKGGDYGYTF
TRBV25-1,TRBD2,TRBJ2-5,CASSLRGVETQYF
TRBV2,NA,TRBJ1-6,CASSDSYHLPSPLHF
TRBV27,NA,TRBJ2-7,CASQGQAYEQYF
TRBV2,NA,TRBJ1-6,CASSEALRGNSPLHF
TRBV27,NA,TRBJ2-7,CASSLQGPPYEQYF
TRBV9,TRBD2,TRBJ2-2,CASSARLAGGQGELFF
TRBV19,NA,TRBJ1-2,CASSISSGGNYGYTF
TRBV2,NA,TRBJ1-1,CASRDRSAFF
TRBV2,NA,TRBJ1-2,CASSAVEGYGYTF
TRBV3-1/TRBV3-2,NA,TRBJ2-3,CASSRTRGLTDTQYF
TRBV25-1,NA,TRBJ1-1,CASSEVSGNTEAFF
TRBV12-3/TRBV12-4,NA,TRBJ1-1,CASSFAENTEAFF
TRBV7-9,NA,TRBJ2-2,CASRRTDTNTGELFF
TRBV6-5,NA,TRBJ1-1,CASTRLGGLTEAFF
TRBV29-1,TRBD2,TRBJ2-1,CSVVETSVYNEQFF
TRBV6-5,NA,TRBJ1-5,CASSTYIDQPQHF
TRBV28,NA,TRBJ2-7,CASSLSASQGQYF
TRBV2,TRBD2,TRBJ2-7,CASSGLANEQYF
TRBV5-1,TRBD1,TRBJ1-2,CASSSGQGEVYGYTF
TRBV5-4,NA,TRBJ2-2,CASRPDSLTGELFF
TRBV5-6,NA,TRBJ2-1,CASSFSPLAGRDNEQFF
TRBV7-3,TRBD2,TRBJ2-2,CASSLIGASGANTGELFF
TRBV2,NA,TRBJ1-1,CASRASGSIFTEAFF
TRBV9,TRBD1,TRBJ1-2,CASSAHSGTGGYYGYTF
TRBV3-1/TRBV3-2,NA,TRBJ2-3,CASSQAGGRSDTQYF
TRBV28,TRBD1,TRBJ1-5,CASSLPIDRGDQPQHF
TRBV5-1,NA,TRBJ1-4,CASSLEGVANEKLFF
TRBV11-2,TRBD1,TRBJ2-7,CASSLEVTGYPYEQYF
TRBV5-1,TRBD1,TRBJ1-3,CASSLAGTGVGNTIYF
TRBV30,NA,TRBJ1-2,CAWSGRSNGAYTF
TRBV9,TRBD2,TRBJ2-1,CASSVNLAGGREQFF
TRBV18,NA,TRBJ1-1,CASSLQMNTEAFF
TRBV19,NA,TRBJ1-2,CASSMRLTDGYGYTF
TRBV7-3,TRBD2,TRBJ2-3,CASSPGLAQGTDTQYF
TRBV24-1,NA,TRBJ2-6,CATSVAGTGANVLTF
TRBV7-2,TRBD2,TRBJ2-7,CASSASGGVSSYEQYF
TRBV3-1/TRBV3-2,NA,TRBJ1-1,CASSLGRGLSEAFF
TRBV6-4,NA,TRBJ2-2,CASRNRDTGELFF
TRBV28,TRBD1,TRBJ2-7,CASSLGTGLYEQYF
TRBV4-2,TRBD2,TRBJ2-3,CASSHKLVPIAGEEYTQYF
TRBV2,NA,TRBJ2-5,CASRPSEVATQYF
TRBV4-2,NA,TRBJ1-2,CASSQGAQPNYGYTF